A selection of T cell receptor beta chains follows, all from one sample in a study of blood T cell repertoires in COVID-19. Repertoires were generated with immunoSEQ multiplex PCR, while TCRdb's copy carries only in-frame clones and drops some. This sample has some 50,000 clones, with 70% to 90% found just once. The material sequenced was peripheral blood. The receptors come from a human donor in a cohort sampled during active COVID-19. Each CDR3 is given without its conserved first and last residue.

J gene | V gene | CDR3 protein
TRBJ2-2 | TRBV7-8 | ASSPPLRLAKTGELF
TRBJ2-5 | TRBV11-2 | ASSLVGGGPQETQY
TRBJ1-4 | TRBV7-2 | ASSFHYRGMNEKLF
TRBJ2-1 | TRBV10-2 | ATSGGTSGTNEQF
TRBJ1-2 | TRBV7-8 | ASSLALGDYGYT
TRBJ1-1 | TRBV5-1 | ASSLAPRRDTEAF
TRBJ1-3 | TRBV6-1 | ASSEAIGTVSGNTIY
TRBJ2-5 | TRBV9 | ASSVGVRGLETQY
TRBJ1-2 | TRBV6-5 | ASSSPRDRFLYGYT
TRBJ1-2 | TRBV30 | AWSRDRPYGYT
TRBJ1-6 | TRBV7-8 | ASSRDSTRTPLH
TRBJ2-7 | TRBV10-3 | AISGQGRNEQY
TRBJ2-7 | TRBV7-2 | ASSLGLAGGGEQY